One sample yielded the 12 T cell receptor beta chains listed below, sequenced in a study of blood T cells in healthy people across ages. A second 7 to 11 cycle PCR used barcoded and J-beta primers. TCRdb reprocessed the 5' RACE reads via MiXCR and lists one record per CDR3 protein. Among roughly 1.5 million distinct CDR3 sequences listed, under 55% were seen once. Sequencing was carried out using blood. These receptors came from a woman younger than 30 in good health.

The chain joins TRBV6-2 or TRBV6-3 to TRBJ1-3; 8 bases align to TRBD1. V shed 7 bases, J shed 8 bases, and the junction held 10 bases outside the gene matches. The CDR3 consists of 14 residues. Germline CDR1 and CDR2: MNHEY and SVGEGT. Written as DNA, the CDR3 is TGTGCCAGCACCGACAGGGGCTCTCGGGACACCATATATTTT. Amino acid sequence: CASTDRGSRDTIYF.

This chain joins TRBV6-2 or TRBV6-3 and TRBJ1-2; D is possibly TRBD1 (6 bases). The V and J ends lost 0 bases and 7 bases respectively, with 9 bases between them. CDR1 MNHEY and CDR2 SVGEGT come from the germline V gene. The CDR3 totals 13 residues. CDR3 region: CASSYSTGRGYTF. CDR3 nucleotide sequence: TGTGCCAGCAGTTACTCGACAGGTCGTGGCTACACCTTC.

The rearrangement uses TRBV3-1 and TRBJ2-3, with 10 bases lining up with TRBD2. Germline V gives CDR1 LGHDT, CDR2 YNNKEL (reference sequence). With 4 bases clipped from V and 14 bases from J, the junction kept 15 bases outside the gene matches. CDR3 length equals 15 residues. The CDR3 loop reads CASSPGVAGGRYAYF. The CDR3, as DNA: TGTGCCAGCAGCCCCGGAGTAGCGGGGGGCAGATACGCGTATTTT.

The V call is TRBV27, the J call TRBJ2-2, with D possibly matching TRBD2 (5 bases). From germline, CDR1 is MNHEY and CDR2 SMNVEV (reference sequence). V shed 5 bases and J shed 4 bases, with 14 bases lying between them. There are 15 residues in the CDR3. CDR3 amino acids: CASSRSGRITGELFF. The CDR3, as DNA: TGTGCCAGCAGTCGAAGCGGACGAATCACCGGGGAGCTGTTTTTT.

The CDR3 region is CASSLGRALNSPLHF. DNA of the CDR3: TGTGCCAGCAGCTTAGGGAGGGCCCTTAATTCACCCCTCCACTTT. The chain is built from TRBV7-9 and TRBJ1-6; D is ambiguous. The V and J ends lost 1 base and 6 bases respectively, with 10 bases between them. In germline, CDR1 is SEHNR, CDR2 FQNEAQ (reference sequence). This CDR3 has 15 residues.

The V gene is TRBV11-2, the J gene TRBJ2-3; 9 bases are shared with TRBD2. The CDR3 is 16 residues long. Trimming cost V 5 bases and J 5 bases; bases outside gene matches: 11. Germline CDR1 SGHAT, CDR2 FQNNGV. The CDR3 region is CASSRWAGGPVDTQYF. As DNA, the CDR3 is TGTGCCAGCAGCAGGTGGGCGGGAGGGCCTGTAGATACGCAGTATTTT. Using reference TRBV11-2 and TRBJ2-3 for the parts outside the CDR3, the full variable domain is EAGVAQSPRYKIIEKRQSVAFWCNPISGHATLYWYQQILGQGPKLLIQFQNNGVVDDSQLPKDRFSAERLKGVDSTLKIQPAKLEDSAVYLCASSRWAGGPVDTQYFGPGTRLTVL.

The rearrangement uses TRBV6-5 and TRBJ1-4; no firm D call. With 6 bases removed from V and 5 bases from J, the gap between germline ends came to 19 bases. This CDR3 comprises 16 residues. CDR1 is MNHEY and CDR2 is SVGAGI in the germline V gene. The CDR3 DNA reads as TGTGCCAGCAGCCCCCGGTTCAAGGGCCTGAATGAAAAACTGTTTTTT. It encodes CASSPRFKGLNEKLFF.

This rearrangement joins TRBV7-6 to TRBJ1-1, with D tentatively TRBD1 (5 bases). Trimming took 0 bases from V and 7 from J, leaving 12 bases between them. The CDR3 totals 14 residues. Germline V gene data show CDR1 as SGHVS and CDR2 as FNYEAQ. The CDR3 loop reads CASSLAIEGIEAFF. CDR3 nucleotide sequence: TGTGCCAGCAGCTTAGCTATAGAGGGGATTGAAGCTTTCTTT.

This clonotype was seen a handful of times. The rearrangement joins TRBV9 to TRBJ2-5; D uncertain. The J call may be mistaken, given a closer DNA end match to TRBJ2-7. The length of the CDR3 is 13 residues. CDR1 is SGDLS and CDR2 is YYNGEE in the germline V gene. The CDR3 sequence: CASSPRPLYEQYF. In nucleotides, the CDR3 is TGTGCCAGCAGCCCGCGACCCCTCTACGAGCAGTACTTC.

The chain is built from TRBV19 and TRBJ1-1; D ambiguous. CDR1 and CDR2 (germline): LNHDA, SQIVND (reference sequence). This CDR3 has 12 residues. The germline V and J ends were trimmed by 3 bases and 7 bases, with 9 bases remaining between them. The CDR3 sequence: CASSISAGEAFF. The CDR3 bases are TGTGCCAGTAGTATTTCTGCGGGTGAAGCTTTCTTT. Combining the CDR3 with reference TRBV19 and TRBJ1-1 gives the whole variable domain DGGITQSPKYLFRKEGQNVTLSCEQNLNHDAMYWYRQDPGQGLRLIYYSQIVNDFQKGDIAEGYSVSREKKESFPLTVTSAQKNPTAFYLCASSISAGEAFFGQGTRLTVV.

The gene calls are TRBV27 and TRBJ2-1, with 9 bases identical to TRBD1. The CDR3 is 13 residues long. The germline V gene encodes CDR1 MNHEY and CDR2 SMNVEV (reference sequence). V was pared by 5 bases and J by 10 bases, with 6 bases of the junction left unmatched. The CDR3 bases are TGTGCCAGCAGTGTACAGGGGGCGGTGGAGCAGTTCTTC. As protein: CASSVQGAVEQFF.

In DNA form, the CDR3 reads TGTGCCAGTAGTGTCAGGACAGGGGAATGGGAGCAGTACTTC. Translated: CASSVRTGEWEQYF. The chain uses TRBV19 and TRBJ2-5, with TRBD1 identical over 9 bases. V was clipped by 5 bases and J by 11 bases; unmatched bases: 12. Looked up from germline, CDR1 is LNHDA and CDR2 is SQIVND (reference sequence). The CDR3 has 14 amino acids.